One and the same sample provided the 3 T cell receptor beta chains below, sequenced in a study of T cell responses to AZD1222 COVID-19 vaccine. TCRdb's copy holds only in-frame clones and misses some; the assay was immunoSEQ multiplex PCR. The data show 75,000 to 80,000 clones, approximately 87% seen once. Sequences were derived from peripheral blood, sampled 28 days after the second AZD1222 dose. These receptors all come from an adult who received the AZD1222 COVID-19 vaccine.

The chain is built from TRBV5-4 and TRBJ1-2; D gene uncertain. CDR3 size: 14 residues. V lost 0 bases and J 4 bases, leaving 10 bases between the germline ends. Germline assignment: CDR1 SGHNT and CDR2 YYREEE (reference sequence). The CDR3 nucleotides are TGTGCCAGCAGCTTGGCGAGTTGGGGCTATGGCTACACCTTC. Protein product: CASSLASWGYGYTF.

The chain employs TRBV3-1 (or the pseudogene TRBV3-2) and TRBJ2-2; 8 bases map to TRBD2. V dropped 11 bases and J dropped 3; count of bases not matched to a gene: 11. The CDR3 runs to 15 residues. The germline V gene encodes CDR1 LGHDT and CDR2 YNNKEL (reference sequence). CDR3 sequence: CAATGGVGDTGELFF. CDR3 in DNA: TGTGCCGCTACCGGGGGGGTAGGGGACACCGGGGAGCTGTTTTTT.

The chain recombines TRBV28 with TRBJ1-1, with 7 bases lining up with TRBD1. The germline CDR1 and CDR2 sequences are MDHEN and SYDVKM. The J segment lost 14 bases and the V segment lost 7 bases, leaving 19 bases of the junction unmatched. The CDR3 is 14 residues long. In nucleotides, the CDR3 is TGTGCCAGCACCTCAGGGGGAGAACGGACCAGTACCTTCTTT. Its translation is CASTSGGERTSTFF.